This TCR beta chain stems from a study of CXCR3-negative and CXCR3-positive naive CD8 T cells. Whole-study findings and limits: Within a donor, both naive subsets shared TRBV-TRBJ usage, unlike memory cells.

As regards this clonotype: Its antigen is unidentified.

UMI-labeled 5' RACE TRB cDNA libraries were prepared from the cells. For each CDR3 protein, TCRdb gives one entry from its re-call of the 5' RACE reads, without DNA. Here the sample table reports some 130,000 distinct CDR3 sequences. Germline CDR1 and CDR2: MDHEN and SYDVKM. The CDR3 length is 16 residues. The sequenced sample consisted of naive CXCR3- CD8+ T cells from blood. Subset defined: CD45RO-CCR7+CD27+CD95- naive CD8+ T cells lacking CXCR3 (TNR3-). V gene TRBV28 combines with J gene TRBJ2-2; TCRdb selects TRBD2, and the lack of DNA leaves this call unchecked. This clonotype was sampled from a human donor in good health. Some clones in this sample may be carry-over from other donors' samples. CDR3 sequence reads: CASSLRLAGADGELFF.